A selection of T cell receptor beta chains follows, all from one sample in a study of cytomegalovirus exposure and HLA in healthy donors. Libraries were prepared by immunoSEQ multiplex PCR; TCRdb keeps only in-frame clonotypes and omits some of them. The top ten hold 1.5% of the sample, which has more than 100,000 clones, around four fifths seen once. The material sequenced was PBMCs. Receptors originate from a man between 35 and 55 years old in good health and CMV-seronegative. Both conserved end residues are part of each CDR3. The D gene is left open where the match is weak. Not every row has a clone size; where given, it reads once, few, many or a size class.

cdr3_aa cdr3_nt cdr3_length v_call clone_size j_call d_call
CSVGQGPSYEQYF TGCAGCGTTGGGCAGGGGCCTTCCTACGAGCAGTACTTC 13 TRBV29-1 once TRBJ2-7 .
CASSPSGGGSQPQHF TGTGCCAGCAGCCCCTCGGGTGGGGGCAGTCAGCCCCAGCATTTT 15 TRBV6-5 . TRBJ1-5 .
CASSLRRQGSTDTQYF TGTGCCAGCAGCTTGAGAAGACAGGGAAGCACAGATACGCAGTATTTT 16 TRBV5-6 once TRBJ2-3 TRBD1
CASSLQSNQPQHF TGTGCCAGCAGTTTACAGAGCAATCAGCCCCAGCATTTT 13 TRBV27 . TRBJ1-5 .
CASSADSGYEQYF TGTGCCAGCTCAGCGGATAGCGGATACGAGCAGTACTTC 13 TRBV18 once TRBJ2-7 .
CASSSAGGDTDTQYF TGCGCCAGCAGCAGCGCCGGCGGGGACACAGATACGCAGTATTTT 15 TRBV4-3 . TRBJ2-3 .
CASSPGTSGREFFYEQYF TGTGCCAGCAGCCCCGGGACTAGCGGGAGGGAGTTCTTTTACGAGCAGTACTTC 18 TRBV7-8 . TRBJ2-7 TRBD2
CASSYRAGYNEQFF TGTGCCAGCAGCTATAGAGCGGGGTACAATGAGCAGTTCTTC 14 TRBV13 . TRBJ2-1 TRBD2
CASSAPGSYEQYF TGCGCCAGCAGCGCCCCAGGAAGTTACGAGCAGTACTTC 13 TRBV5-1 . TRBJ2-7 .
CASSQEEGSLGYGYTF TGCGCCAGCAGCCAAGAGGAGGGCAGCTTAGGATATGGCTACACCTTC 16 TRBV4-1 . TRBJ1-2 .
CASSPGSGQVTDTQYF TGTGCCAGCAGCCCGGGATCGGGACAGGTCACAGATACGCAGTATTTT 16 TRBV7-2 . TRBJ2-3 TRBD1
CASSEQGNSPLHF TGTGCCAGCAGCGAACAGGGGAATTCACCCCTCCACTTT 13 TRBV7-6 . TRBJ1-6 TRBD1
CASSLGLGTDNEQFF TGTGCCAGCAGCTTGGGGTTAGGGACAGACAATGAGCAGTTCTTC 15 TRBV5-8 . TRBJ2-1 TRBD1
CASSLQGDEQFF TGTGCCAGCAGCTTACAGGGAGATGAGCAGTTCTTC 12 TRBV4-2 . TRBJ2-1 .
CSVDERGTEAFF TGCAGCGTTGACGAGAGGGGGACTGAAGCTTTCTTT 12 TRBV29-1 . TRBJ1-1 .
CASSPGQGSRFYYGYTF TGTGCCAGCAGCCCGGGACAGGGATCTCGTTTCTACTATGGCTACACCTTC 17 TRBV27 few TRBJ1-2 TRBD1
CASRGGRAQHF TGTGCCAGCCGGGGGGGCAGGGCCCAGCATTTT 11 TRBV2 . TRBJ1-5 .
CASSHGQANTGELFF TGTGCCAGCAGCCATGGACAGGCGAACACCGGGGAGCTGTTTTTT 15 TRBV13 . TRBJ2-2 TRBD1
CASSLTSGSADTQYF TGTGCCAGCAGCTTGACTAGCGGGAGCGCAGATACGCAGTATTTT 15 TRBV7-8 . TRBJ2-3 TRBD2
CASAQGVEKLFF TGTGCCAGTGCGCAGGGGGTCGAAAAACTGTTTTTT 12 TRBV28 . TRBJ1-4 TRBD1
CSAVGALRGEQYF TGCAGCGCGGTGGGGGCGCTACGTGGCGAGCAGTACTTC 13 TRBV29-1 . TRBJ2-7 .
CASSPGLAGAYEQYF TGTGCCAGCAGCCCTGGACTAGCGGGGGCCTACGAGCAGTACTTC 15 TRBV7-2 . TRBJ2-7 TRBD2
CASSLRRNEQFF TGTGCCAGCAGCTTACGCAGGAATGAGCAGTTCTTC 12 TRBV11-2 once TRBJ2-1 .
CASSPRTAGNEQFF TGTGCCAGCAGCCCTAGAACAGCGGGCAATGAGCAGTTCTTC 14 TRBV11-3 . TRBJ2-1 .
CASSRPDSHSLEQYF TGTGCCAGCAGTCGACCCGACAGCCATTCTCTTGAGCAGTACTTC 15 TRBV7-9 . TRBJ2-7 .
CATSRDRGSGNTIYF TGTGCCACCAGCAGAGATCGGGGGTCTGGAAACACCATATATTTT 15 TRBV15 few TRBJ1-3 .
CASSLTGGGTYNEQFF TGTGCCAGCAGTTTAACCGGTGGCGGTACCTACAATGAGCAGTTCTTC 16 TRBV28 . TRBJ2-1 .
CASSTRTGANYGYTF TGTGCCAGCAGCACTAGGACAGGGGCTAACTATGGCTACACCTTC 15 TRBV9 . TRBJ1-2 TRBD1
CASSPGDRTLEKLFF TGTGCCAGCTCACCAGGCGACAGGACCCTAGAAAAACTGTTTTTT 15 TRBV18 . TRBJ1-4 .
CASSVRTGSTGELFF TGTGCCAGCAGTGTAAGGACAGGGAGTACCGGGGAGCTGTTTTTT 15 TRBV2 . TRBJ2-2 TRBD1
CASSQDHGDYEQYF TGCGCCAGCAGCCAAGATCACGGGGACTACGAGCAGTACTTC 14 TRBV4-3 . TRBJ2-7 .
CASSGTGLSSGNTIYF TGTGCCAGCAGCGGGACAGGGCTTAGCTCTGGAAACACCATATATTTT 16 TRBV9 . TRBJ1-3 TRBD1
CATRTPLAGVDTQYF TGTGCCACCAGAACCCCCCTAGCGGGGGTAGATACGCAGTATTTT 15 TRBV15 . TRBJ2-3 TRBD2
CASSYFAGQYSYEQYF TGTGCCAGCAGTTACTTTGCAGGGCAGTATTCCTACGAGCAGTACTTC 16 TRBV6-5 . TRBJ2-7 .
CASRRPGQGNYEQYF TGTGCCAGCAGGCGCCCGGGACAGGGGAACTACGAGCAGTACTTC 15 TRBV6-5 . TRBJ2-7 TRBD1
CSVEDRGQGSQHF TGCAGCGTTGAAGACCGGGGACAGGGGTCCCAGCATTTT 13 TRBV29-1 . TRBJ1-5 TRBD1
CASSSKTGGRDTQYF TGTGCCAGCAGTTCTAAGACAGGGGGCAGAGATACGCAGTATTTT 15 TRBV6-5 . TRBJ2-3 TRBD1
CASSYRASPYNEQFF TGTGCCAGCAGTTATCGAGCAAGCCCCTACAATGAGCAGTTCTTC 15 TRBV6-5 . TRBJ2-1 .
CASSRRDRVSEAFF TGTGCCAGCAGCCGCCGGGACAGGGTCTCTGAAGCTTTCTTT 14 TRBV7-9 . TRBJ1-1 TRBD1
CASSWDRATDTQYF TGTGCCAGCAGTTGGGACAGAGCCACAGATACGCAGTATTTT 14 TRBV5-6 . TRBJ2-3 TRBD1
CASKSPTGTGGRFNEKLFF TGTGCCAGCAAGTCCCCGACAGGGACAGGGGGCAGATTTAATGAAAAACTGTTTTTT 19 TRBV27 . TRBJ1-4 TRBD1
CASSSSTGADTQYF TGTGCCAGCAGCTCATCGACAGGGGCCGATACGCAGTATTTT 14 TRBV11-2 . TRBJ2-3 TRBD1
CASSLFLGQTEGGYGYTF TGTGCCAGCAGCCTGTTTTTGGGACAGACGGAGGGAGGCTATGGCTACACCTTC 18 TRBV7-9 . TRBJ1-2 TRBD1
CASSLWPRRGEQYF TGTGCCAGCAGCTTATGGCCACGGCGAGGCGAGCAGTACTTC 14 TRBV7-6 . TRBJ2-7 .
CASSQNQGVGGYTF TGCGCCAGCAGCCAAAATCAGGGGGTAGGAGGCTACACCTTC 14 TRBV4-3 . TRBJ1-2 TRBD1
CSVLTGTGAAANVLTF TGCAGCGTCCTTACCGGGACAGGGGCCGCTGCCAACGTCCTGACTTTC 16 TRBV29-1 few TRBJ2-6 TRBD1
CASSLGGGVGEKLFF TGCGCCAGCAGCTTGGGAGGGGGCGTAGGTGAAAAACTGTTTTTT 15 TRBV5-1 . TRBJ1-4 TRBD1
CASSVTGGQGYTF TGTGCCAGCAGCGTTACAGGGGGGCAGGGCTACACCTTC 13 TRBV7-3 . TRBJ1-2 TRBD1
CASSSKHSGGNQPQHF TGTGCCAGCAGCTCAAAGCATAGCGGGGGCAATCAGCCCCAGCATTTT 16 TRBV7-8 . TRBJ1-5 .
CASSVGTPQETQYF TGTGCCAGCAGCGTAGGGACTCCTCAAGAGACCCAGTACTTC 14 TRBV7-9 once TRBJ2-5 .
CASSTRTSGGAVDEQFF TGTGCCAGCAGCACGCGGACTAGCGGGGGGGCGGTCGATGAGCAGTTCTTC 17 TRBV27 once TRBJ2-1 TRBD2